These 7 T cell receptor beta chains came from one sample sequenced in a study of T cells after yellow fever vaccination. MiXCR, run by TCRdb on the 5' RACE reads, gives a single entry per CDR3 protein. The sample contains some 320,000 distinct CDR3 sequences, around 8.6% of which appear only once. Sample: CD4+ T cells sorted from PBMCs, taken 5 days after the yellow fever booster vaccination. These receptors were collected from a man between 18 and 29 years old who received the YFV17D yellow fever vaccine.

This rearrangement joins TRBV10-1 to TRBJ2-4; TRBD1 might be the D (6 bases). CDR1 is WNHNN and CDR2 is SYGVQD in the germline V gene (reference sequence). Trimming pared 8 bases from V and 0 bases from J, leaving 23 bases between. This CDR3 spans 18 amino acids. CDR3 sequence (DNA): TGCGCCAGCCCTCCGGGACAAGGGATTCACCTAGCCAAAAACATTCAGTACTTC. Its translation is CASPPGQGIHLAKNIQYF.

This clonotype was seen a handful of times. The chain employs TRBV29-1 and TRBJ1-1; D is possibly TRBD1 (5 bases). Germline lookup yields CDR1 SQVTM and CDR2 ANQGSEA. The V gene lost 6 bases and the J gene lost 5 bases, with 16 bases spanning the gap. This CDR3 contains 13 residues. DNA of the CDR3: TGCAGCGTAGCTACCCGGGGGGGAACTGAAGCTTTCTTT. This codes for CSVATRGGTEAFF. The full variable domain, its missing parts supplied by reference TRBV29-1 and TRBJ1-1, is SAVISQKPSRDICQRGTSLTIQCQVDSQVTMMFWYRQQPGQSLTLIATANQGSEATYESGFVIDKFPISRPNLTFSTLTVSNMSPEDSSIYLCSVATRGGTEAFFGQGTRLTVV.

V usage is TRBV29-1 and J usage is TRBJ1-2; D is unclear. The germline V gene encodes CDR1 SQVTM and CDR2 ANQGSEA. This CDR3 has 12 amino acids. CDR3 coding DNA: TGCAGTACCAGAGGACCGAGCTATGGCTACACCTTC. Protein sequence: CSTRGPSYGYTF.

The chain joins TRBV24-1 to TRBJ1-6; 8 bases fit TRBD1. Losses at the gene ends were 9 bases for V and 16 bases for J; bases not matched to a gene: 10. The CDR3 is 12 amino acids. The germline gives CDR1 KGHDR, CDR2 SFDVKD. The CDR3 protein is CATLDRAVRLHF. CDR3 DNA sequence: TGTGCCACCCTGGACAGGGCCGTTCGGCTCCACTTT.

The CDR3 spells CASSFGQQFSGANVLTF. The CDR3 DNA is TGTGCCAGCAGCTTTGGACAGCAATTCTCTGGGGCCAACGTCCTGACTTTC. The chain employs TRBV7-6 and TRBJ2-6; D possibly corresponds to TRBD1 (6 bases). Trimming pared 3 bases from V and 0 bases from J, leaving 12 bases between. CDR3 size: 17 residues. CDR1 is SGHVS, CDR2 FNYEAQ, per germline.

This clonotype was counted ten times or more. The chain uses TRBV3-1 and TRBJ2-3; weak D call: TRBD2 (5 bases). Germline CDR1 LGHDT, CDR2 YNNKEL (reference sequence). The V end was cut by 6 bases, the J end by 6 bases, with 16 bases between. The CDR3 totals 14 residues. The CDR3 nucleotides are TGTGCCAGCAGTTTGATATCCGGGGAGGATACGCAGTATTTT. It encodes CASSLISGEDTQYF.

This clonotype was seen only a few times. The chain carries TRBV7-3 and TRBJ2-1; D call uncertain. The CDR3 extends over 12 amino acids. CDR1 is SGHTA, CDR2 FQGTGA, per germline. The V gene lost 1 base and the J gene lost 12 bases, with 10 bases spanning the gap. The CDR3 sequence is CASSLIFRWQFF. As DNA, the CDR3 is TGTGCCAGCAGCTTAATATTCCGATGGCAGTTCTTC.